This T cell receptor beta chain is from a study of neoadjuvant anti-PD-1 for oral cavity cancer. This clone was found a few times. Time point of the sample: after neoadjuvant nivolumab, at surgical resection. CDR1 and CDR2 from the germline V gene are WSHSY and SAAADI. The CDR3 runs to 13 residues. The V end was cut by 5 bases, the J end by 4 bases, with 9 bases between. Some clones are missing from TCRdb's copy, which holds only in-frame ones; the method was immunoSEQ multiplex PCR. The repertoire has about 23,000 clones, 26% of them found once; the top ten carry around 15%. The receptor comes from a person aged 35-79 years with oral cavity squamous cell carcinoma. The chain carries TRBV10-2 and TRBJ1-5; D is possibly TRBD1 (6 bases). This material consisted of tumor tissue, taken after nivolumab (anti-PD-1) treatment. The CDR3 DNA is TGCGCCAGCAGTAACCAGGGGAATCAGCCCCAGCATTTT. Translated: CASSNQGNQPQHF.